The subject of this entry is one T cell receptor beta chain. There is no known antigen for this receptor. Base qualities were left out, and no much larger clone turns up one base away. This record belongs to a study of shared T cell receptors in the human thymus (dated by TCRdb to the early 2020s). Broadly, across the study: The study investigated the way shared, self-reactive T-cell receptor alpha chains are produced in the human thymus.

The library was built by means of the immunoSEQ multiplex PCR assay. The source is immuneACCESS, and TCRdb retained only in-frame sequences with V and J called. Part of the clones is not carried over; for the studies checked, unresolved V genes explain less than half of this, and the remainder is unexplained. This sample has 720,000 or so clones in its table, and 70% to 90% of those were observed once. The ten largest clones represent under 0.012% of the sample. The CDR3 contains 15 residues, cysteine and phenylalanine counted. The retained sequence is limited to the CDR3, 45 bases, with the frame set at the first base. The germline V gene specifies MNHNS as CDR1 and SASEGT as CDR2. A distance of 17 bases separates the germline ends of V and J, which lose 6 bases and 5 bases respectively. These sequences were also reported in another study, on human thymus T cells. The second study's authors report: The donors were immunologically healthy infants in Finland who had open corrective cardiac surgery for congenital heart defects. Thymus tissue was collected as surgical resects that were removed during corrective cardiac surgery. V and J gene segment usage appeared biased in both thymic and peripheral blood repertoires. According to the related research, thymic TCR repertoires were highly overlapping among unrelated individuals. TCR alpha and beta repertoires from under 10 infant thymus samples and a few related peripheral blood samples were characterized in the study. Donor ages ranging from roughly 6 to 250 days were recorded, and about six male and a couple of female infants were included in the cohort. Thymocytes were released mechanically from tissue and stored at -70 °C as pellets of roughly 9.5-31 million cells. A QIAsymphony instrument was used to extract genomic DNA from the frozen cell pellets. TCRB and TCRAD loci were amplified from a standardized quantity of quality-controlled genomic DNA using the immunoSEQ multiplex PCR assay. Amplicons spanned the V(D)J region at a length sufficient to cover the CDR3 and identify V and J genes. Amplicon sequencing was performed on an Illumina platform through the commercial immunoSEQ service. Primer bias and sequencing errors were corrected as previously described, and TCRAD and TCRB were defined on the basis of the IMGT database. Analysis of the repertoires was done with immunoSEQ Analyzer 3.0 and VDJTools and included basic statistics, V/J segment usage, diversity estimates, rarefaction and pairwise overlap. Diversity was estimated using the Chao1, ChaoE, Efron-Thisted, Shannon and inverse Simpson indices, and was also estimated on datasets down-sampled to the size of the smallest sample. For repertoire overlap, CDR3 nucleotide sequence, V gene and J gene had to match strictly, and clustering was done by Jaccard-based multidimensional scaling. On average, thymus samples yielded roughly 800,000 unique TCRB clonotypes, whereas blood samples yielded 70,000 to 100,000.

This sequence originates from a girl under three years old with a congenital heart defect. Donor details come from another sample of the same person, matched by shared clones. The sample was thymocytes. The rearranged segments are TRBV6-1 and TRBJ1-5, with TRBD1 tentatively as D gene (6 bases match). The CDR3 protein: CASSADSPTDQPQHF. The DNA is TGTGCCAGCAGCGCGGACAGTCCTACTGATCAGCCCCAGCATTTT.